The entry below gives a single TCR beta chain sequence along with its context. Its antigen is not identified. The CDR3 is 14 amino acids. CDR1 is SGHRS and CDR2 is YFSETQ in the germline V gene. Trimming at V came to 5 bases and at J to 2 bases, leaving 5 bases not matched to a gene. The data originate from a study of T cells in Graves' hyperthyroidism and ophthalmopathy. Study-wide results and caveats: Also found in blood were most expanded thyroid clonotypes above 0.001.

RNA transcripts yielded amplified TCR beta CDR3 regions. During a first-round RT-PCR of the TCR CDR3, the HTBI primer set was used. TCRdb re-called the multiplex PCR reads through MiXCR, storing one row per CDR3 protein. This sample has more than 550,000 distinct CDR3 sequences; roughly 46% occur once, and the top ten carry under 8%. The chain links TRBV5-1 to TRBJ2-5, with 8 bases identical to TRBD1. Sequencing used peripheral blood or thyroid tissue (not recorded which). This clonotype originated in an adult man with Graves' disease, either hyperthyroidism or ophthalmopathy (not recorded which). The CDR3 DNA sequence: TGCGCCAGCAGGACAGGGGATTGGCAAGAGACCCAGTACTTC. Protein sequence: CASRTGDWQETQYF.